The present T cell receptor beta chain was sequenced within a study of STAT5B mutations in CD4+ large granular lymphocyte leukemia. General study points: Patient CD4-sorted repertoires stayed more clonal than healthy ones after leukemic-clone removal. Without HLA matching, higher CD4+ than CD8+ T-LGLL clonality could reflect small sample size. TRBV06-family usage was enriched in top patient clones (8/27) versus controls (2/35).

The count of this clone is one. Its antigen is undetermined. Libraries were prepared by immunoSEQ multiplex PCR; TCRdb keeps only in-frame clonotypes and omits some of them. The data show tens of thousands of clones, with 74% seen just once and 9.8% held by the top ten. CDR3 length: 15 residues. Germline CDR1 and CDR2: SGHKS and YYEKEE (reference sequence). V lost 2 bases and J 3 bases, leaving 15 bases between the germline ends. The specimen sequenced was CD4+ T cells from blood buffy coats. This TCR was recovered from a human donor in good health. The chain links TRBV5-5 to TRBJ2-7; no definite D call. This CDR3 is CASSLEYQVLYEQYF. CDR3 DNA sequence: TGTGCCAGCAGCTTAGAATATCAAGTCCTCTACGAGCAGTACTTC. Variable domain in full (rest from reference TRBV5-5 and TRBJ2-7): DAGVTQSPTHLIKTRGQQVTLRCSPISGHKSVSWYQQVLGQGPQFIFQYYEKEERGRGNFPDRFSARQFPNYSSELNVNALLLGDSALYLCASSLEYQVLYEQYFGPGTRLTVT.